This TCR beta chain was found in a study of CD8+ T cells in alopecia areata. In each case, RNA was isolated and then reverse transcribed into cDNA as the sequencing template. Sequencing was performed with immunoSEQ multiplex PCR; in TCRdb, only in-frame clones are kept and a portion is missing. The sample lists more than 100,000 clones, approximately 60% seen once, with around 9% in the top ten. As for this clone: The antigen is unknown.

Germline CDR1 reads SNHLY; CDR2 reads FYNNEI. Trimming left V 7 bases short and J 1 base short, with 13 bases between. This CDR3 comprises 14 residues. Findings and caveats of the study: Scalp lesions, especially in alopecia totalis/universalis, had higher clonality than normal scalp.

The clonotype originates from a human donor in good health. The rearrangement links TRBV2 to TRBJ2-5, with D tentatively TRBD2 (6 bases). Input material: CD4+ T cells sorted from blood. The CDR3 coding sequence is TGTGCCAGCAAGACGGGACTGAGCCAAGAGACCCAGTACTTC. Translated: CASKTGLSQETQYF.